This T cell receptor (beta chain) originates from a study of shared clonotypes between healthy human individuals. Whole-study context: The donor pool was made up of a couple of women and three men aged 18 to 49.

Method: immunoSEQ multiplex PCR; TCRdb's copy keeps in-frame clones and lacks some. The data hold over a million clones, with 70% to 80% observed a single time. Donors were healthy HIV-negative adults without recent acute infections or vaccinations. The TCR sequence derives from a man aged 18 to 30 in good health. Some clones in this sample may be carry-over from other donors' samples. The sample comprised memory CD4+ T cells from PBMCs. This sample's subset: CD45RA-negative fraction.

CDR3: CASSLPQGAPGGYTF. The CDR3 DNA is TGTGCCAGCAGTTTACCTCAGGGGGCGCCGGGAGGCTACACCTTC. This chain uses TRBV28 with TRBJ1-2; 8 nucleotides align to TRBD1. Germline V lookup: CDR1 MDHEN, CDR2 SYDVKM. J lost 8 bases, V lost 2 bases, and 10 bases had no gene match. CDR3 size: 15 residues.